The clone carrying this T cell receptor (beta chain) came up a few times. This sample is part of a study of blood T cell repertoires in COVID-19. The table came from immunoSEQ multiplex PCR; TCRdb's copy has only in-frame clones and leaves some out. The sample has 150,000 to 200,000 clones; more than 60% are singletons. Source material: peripheral blood. The origin of this receptor is a man in his sixties with acute or convalescent COVID-19.

The CDR3 sequence is CASSLGQGAGGYTF. The CDR3 DNA follows: TGCGCCAGCAGCTTAGGACAGGGGGCGGGCGGCTACACCTTC. This chain links TRBV5-1 with TRBJ1-2, with 11 bases fitting TRBD1. This CDR3 is 14 amino acids long. From germline, CDR1 is SGHRS and CDR2 YFSETQ. The J segment lost 8 bases and the V segment lost 2 bases, leaving 5 bases of the junction unmatched.